These 5 T cell receptor beta chains were all obtained from the same sample, sequenced in a study of blood T cell repertoires in COVID-19. Some clones are missing from TCRdb's copy, which holds only in-frame ones; the method was immunoSEQ multiplex PCR. Here the sample spans approximately 46,000 clones, about 90% being singletons. The sequenced sample consisted of peripheral blood. The receptor source for this set is a man between 65 and 80 years old with active COVID-19.

The rearrangement links TRBV19 to TRBJ2-7; 7 nucleotides align to TRBD1. J was trimmed by 0 bases and V by 1 base; bases with no gene match: 3. This CDR3 is 15 amino acids long. CDR1 is LNHDA, CDR2 SQIVND, per germline (reference sequence). In DNA, the CDR3 is TGTGCCAGTAGTATAGCGGGACAGAGCTCCTACGAGCAGTACTTC. Encoded protein: CASSIAGQSSYEQYF.

The J gene is TRBJ2-7, the V gene TRBV5-1, with 8 bases identical to TRBD1. Losses at the gene ends were 0 bases for V and 5 bases for J; bases not matched to a gene: 7. Germline V lookup: CDR1 SGHRS, CDR2 YFSETQ. The CDR3 covers 15 residues. CDR3: CASSLETGAIDEQYF. The CDR3 DNA reads as TGCGCCAGCAGCTTGGAGACAGGGGCGATCGACGAGCAGTACTTC.

This clone has just a few counts. The chain uses TRBV3-1 (or the pseudogene TRBV3-2) and TRBJ2-7, with D unclear. The germline CDR1 and CDR2 sequences are LGHDT and YNNKEL (reference sequence). The CDR3 is made up of 11 amino acids. V lost 2 bases and J 5 bases, leaving 4 bases between the germline ends. In nucleotides, the CDR3 is TGTGCCAGCAGCCAACTAGACGAGCAGTACTTC. Amino acid sequence: CASSQLDEQYF.

This chain joins TRBV6-6 and TRBJ2-1; no firm D call. Germline V gene sequence: CDR1 MNHNY, CDR2 SVGAGI (reference sequence). V was trimmed by 7 bases and J by 7 bases, leaving 14 bases between them. The CDR3 consists of 13 residues. CDR3 DNA: TGTGCCAGCACCGTCTCAACCGGGAATGAGCAGTTCTTC. It encodes CASTVSTGNEQFF.

The gene calls are TRBV6-5 and TRBJ2-7, with 11 bases identical to TRBD1. The J segment lost 4 bases and the V segment lost 0 bases, leaving 5 bases of the junction unmatched. From germline, CDR1 is MNHEY and CDR2 SVGAGI. This CDR3 is built from 16 residues. CDR3 DNA sequence: TGTGCCAGCAGTTACTCGGGACAGGGGGTAGTTTACGAGCAGTACTTC. Protein product: CASSYSGQGVVYEQYF.